What follows are 21 T cell receptor beta chains derived from one specimen sequenced in a study of blood T cell repertoires in COVID-19. Libraries were prepared by immunoSEQ multiplex PCR; TCRdb keeps only in-frame clonotypes and omits some of them. The sample includes some 260,000 clones, 88% of them seen just once. The sample taken for sequencing was peripheral blood. These receptors were collected from a human donor in a cohort sampled during active COVID-19.

J is TRBJ1-5 and V is TRBV5-1; 7 bases match TRBD1. CDR3 length: 16 residues. The ends lost 1 base at V and 6 bases at J; junction bases unmatched: 10. Germline V gives CDR1 SGHRS, CDR2 YFSETQ. In DNA, the CDR3 is TGCGCCAGCAGCTTGTCCTACAGGGGAACGGGTCAGCCCCAGCATTTT. Translation: CASSLSYRGTGQPQHF. Looking up the rest from reference TRBV5-1 and TRBJ1-5 gives the full variable domain: KAGVTQTPRYLIKTRGQQVTLSCSPISGHRSVSWYQQTPGQGLQFLFEYFSETQRNKGNFPGRFSGRQFSNSRSEMNVSTLELGDSALYLCASSLSYRGTGQPQHFGDGTRLSIL.

This clone has only one observation. This chain joins TRBV9 and TRBJ2-1; weak D call: TRBD2 (6 bases). The V end was cut by 1 base, the J end by 1 base, with 9 bases between. The germline V gene has CDR1 SGDLS and CDR2 YYNGEE. The CDR3 loop spans 15 amino acids. CDR3 loop: CASSVLSGSYNEQFF. CDR3 sequence (DNA): TGTGCCAGCAGCGTACTGAGCGGGTCCTACAATGAGCAGTTCTTC.

The V and J genes are TRBV12-3 or TRBV12-4 and TRBJ1-5; TRBD1 agrees at 7 bases. CDR3 length equals 13 residues. J was trimmed by 3 bases and V by 6 bases; bases with no gene match: 2. The CDR3 nucleotides read TGTGCCAGCAGGGGGACAGACAATCAGCCCCAGCATTTT. This codes for CASRGTDNQPQHF.

This chain links TRBV7-9 with TRBJ2-7; 8 bases line up with TRBD2. Losses at the gene ends were 4 bases for V and 4 bases for J; bases not matched to a gene: 9. The CDR3 loop spans 15 amino acids. The germline V gene encodes CDR1 SEHNR and CDR2 FQNEAQ (reference sequence). The CDR3 nucleotides read TGTGCCAGCAGCTCCATTGGACTAGCTCGATACGAGCAGTACTTC. It specifies CASSSIGLARYEQYF.

This clone was recorded a few times. This chain links TRBV7-9 with TRBJ1-1; 7 bases align to TRBD1. Trimming at V came to 5 bases and at J to 4 bases, leaving 10 bases not matched to a gene. The CDR3 is made up of 15 amino acids. Germline CDR1 reads SEHNR; CDR2 reads FQNEAQ (reference sequence). DNA of the CDR3: TGTGCCAGCAGCCAGTCACAGGGGCTGGGCACTGAAGCTTTCTTT. Its translation is CASSQSQGLGTEAFF.

This clone was picked up a small number of times. J is TRBJ2-7 and V is TRBV6-5; TRBD2 matches at 7 bases. J lost 0 bases, V lost 0 bases, and 2 bases had no gene match. This CDR3 is 15 amino acids long. Germline V CDR1 and CDR2: MNHEY, SVGAGI. CDR3: CASSYSPSGSYEQYF. CDR3 nucleotide sequence: TGTGCCAGCAGTTACTCCCCTAGCGGCTCCTACGAGCAGTACTTC.

The chain links TRBV6-6 to TRBJ2-7; TRBD1 aligns across 9 bases. Trimming took 3 bases from V and 2 from J; bases not matched to a gene: 2. The CDR3 totals 14 residues. Germline V lookup: CDR1 MNHNY, CDR2 SVGAGI (reference sequence). The CDR3 loop is CASSYGQGTYEQYF. The CDR3 bases are TGTGCCAGCAGTTATGGACAGGGGACCTACGAGCAGTACTTC.

V and J are TRBV10-3 and TRBJ2-5, with TRBD2 as a possible D gene (6 bases). The CDR3 loop spans 13 amino acids. Germline V CDR1 and CDR2: ENHRY, SYGVKD. The germline V and J ends were trimmed by 7 bases and 2 bases, with 11 bases remaining between them. CDR3 sequence (DNA): TGTGCCATCAACGAAGGGACTCAAGAGACCCAGTACTTC. Its translation: CAINEGTQETQYF.

J is TRBJ2-3 and V is TRBV11-2; TRBD1 might be the D (5 bases). The CDR3 is made up of 15 amino acids. The germline CDR1 and CDR2 sequences are SGHAT and FQNNGV. V shed 5 bases and J shed 0 bases, with 12 bases lying between them. The CDR3: CASSGRGISTDTQYF. The CDR3 DNA follows: TGTGCCAGCAGCGGTAGGGGAATCAGCACAGATACGCAGTATTTT.

The chain has TRBV19 and TRBJ1-2; 9 nucleotides agree with TRBD1. V lost 3 bases to trimming and J lost 7 bases; unmatched junction nucleotides: 9. The CDR3 spans 15 residues. Germline V gives CDR1 LNHDA, CDR2 SQIVND (reference sequence). The CDR3 DNA reads as TGTGCCAGTAGTATCTCCGGGACAGGGTTGGGTGGCTACACCTTC. Encoded protein: CASSISGTGLGGYTF. Drawing the rest from reference TRBV19 and TRBJ1-2, the complete variable domain is DGGITQSPKYLFRKEGQNVTLSCEQNLNHDAMYWYRQDPGQGLRLIYYSQIVNDFQKGDIAEGYSVSREKKESFPLTVTSAQKNPTAFYLCASSISGTGLGGYTFGSGTRLTVV.

The chain recombines TRBV12-5 with TRBJ2-3; 7 nucleotides agree with TRBD2. The CDR3 spans 18 residues. The germline V gene encodes CDR1 LGHNT and CDR2 FRNRAP. V trimming: 1 base; J trimming: 2 bases; junction bases outside the gene matches: 12. The CDR3: CASGLGHTGTIYTDTQYF. CDR3 bases: TGTGCTAGTGGTTTGGGCCACACCGGGACTATTTACACAGATACGCAGTATTTT.

This chain links TRBV9 with TRBJ2-3; 9 bases agree with TRBD2. Trimming cost V 3 bases and J 4 bases; bases outside gene matches: 12. CDR1 and CDR2 from the germline V gene are SGDLS and YYNGEE. The CDR3 covers 17 residues. The CDR3 DNA is TGTGCCAGCAGCGGGTCCTTAGCGGGAGTAGGAGCAGATACGCAGTATTTT. Amino acids: CASSGSLAGVGADTQYF.

The chain combines TRBV2 with TRBJ1-6; maybe TRBD1 (6 bases). The germline V gene encodes CDR1 SNHLY and CDR2 FYNNEI. V shed 5 bases and J shed 5 bases, with 16 bases lying between them. The CDR3 is 16 amino acids. DNA for the CDR3: TGTGCCAGCAGTCTCTACAGGGCTTTCAATAATTCACCCCTCCACTTT. Translated: CASSLYRAFNNSPLHF.

The chain combines TRBV2 with TRBJ2-5; 8 bases are a match to TRBD2. Germline-derived CDR1 and CDR2 are SNHLY and FYNNEI. This CDR3 comprises 17 residues. V dropped 5 bases and J dropped 1; count of bases not matched to a gene: 12. The CDR3 loop reads CASSPLSGLALQETQYF. Here the CDR3 DNA reads TGTGCCAGCAGTCCCTTGTCCGGACTAGCCCTCCAAGAGACCCAGTACTTC.

V usage is TRBV6-5 and J usage is TRBJ2-7; 8 bases are shared with TRBD2. V shed 6 bases, J shed 0 bases, and the junction held 4 bases outside the gene matches. The CDR3 consists of 14 residues. Germline V lookup: CDR1 MNHEY, CDR2 SVGAGI. The CDR3 spells CASSPGGFSYEQYF. The CDR3 coding sequence is TGTGCCAGCAGCCCGGGGGGGTTCTCCTACGAGCAGTACTTC.

This clone was found a few times. The chain uses TRBV2 and TRBJ1-1; the D gene is possibly TRBD1 (6 bases). The V and J ends lost 5 bases and 8 bases respectively, with 15 bases between them. In germline, CDR1 is SNHLY, CDR2 FYNNEI. The CDR3 consists of 13 residues. CDR3 bases: TGTGCCAGCAGTACAGGGACCCGGGTCGAAGCTTTCTTT. This sequence encodes CASSTGTRVEAFF.

The chain couples TRBV2 to TRBJ2-1, with 8 positions matching TRBD1. CDR3 length: 13 residues. Germline-derived CDR1 and CDR2 are SNHLY and FYNNEI. Germline trimming cut 8 bases from V and 6 bases from J; bases unmatched to any gene: 6. The DNA of the CDR3 is TGTGCCAGCGGACAGGGATTAGGCAATGAGCAGTTCTTC. Translating gives CASGQGLGNEQFF.

The rearrangement links TRBV19 to TRBJ1-5; tentatively, D is TRBD1 (6 bases). Trimming took 6 bases from V and 3 from J, leaving 15 bases between them. This CDR3 contains 15 residues. CDR1 LNHDA and CDR2 SQIVND come from the germline V gene (reference sequence). This chain's CDR3 is CASSPGAGANQPQHF. The CDR3 bases are TGTGCCAGTAGCCCCGGCGCAGGGGCCAATCAGCCCCAGCATTTT.

Here the CDR3 DNA reads TGTGCCAGCAGTTTATTTCGGGAGGGACCTTCCTACCTCTCCAGCAATCAGCCCCAGCATTTT. It specifies CASSLFREGPSYLSSNQPQHF. The chain combines TRBV28 with TRBJ1-5, with a tentative D call TRBD1 (5 bases). The CDR3 sequence is 21 residues long. V lost 1 base and J 1 base, leaving 26 bases between the germline ends. Germline CDR1 and CDR2: MDHEN and SYDVKM. The full variable domain, in which reference TRBV28 and TRBJ1-5 provide the parts outside the CDR3, is DVKVTQSSRYLVKRTGEKVFLECVQDMDHENMFWYRQDPGLGLRLIYFSYDVKMKEKGDIPEGYSVSREKKERFSLILESASTNQTSMYLCASSLFREGPSYLSSNQPQHFGDGTRLSIL.

The chain links TRBV11-3 to TRBJ2-7, with D perhaps TRBD1 (6 bases). This CDR3 has 13 amino acids. Germline CDR1 reads SGHNT; CDR2 reads YENEEA. V was clipped by 5 bases and J by 7 bases, with 15 bases between them. CDR3 bases: TGTGCCAGCAGCACGGGCGAAGGGGGAGAGCAGTACTTC. Encoded protein: CASSTGEGGEQYF.

V gene TRBV7-3 combines with J gene TRBJ2-6, with D possibly being TRBD1 (5 bases). The CDR3 has 18 amino acids. Germline CDR1 and CDR2: SGHTA and FQGTGA. The V gene lost 4 bases and the J gene lost 1 base, with 17 bases spanning the gap. The CDR3 DNA is TGTGCCAGCAGCTCCCCTTTAGGACACGGATCTGGGGCCAACGTCCTGACTTTC. Protein: CASSSPLGHGSGANVLTF. The complete variable domain, with remaining parts taken from reference TRBV7-3 and TRBJ2-6, reads GAGVSQTPSNKVTEKGKYVELRCDPISGHTALYWYRQSLGQGPEFLIYFQGTGAADDSGLPNDRFFAVRPEGSVSTLKIQRTERGDSAVYLCASSSPLGHGSGANVLTFGAGSRLTVL.